The text below deals with one T cell receptor (beta chain). CDR1 and CDR2 (germline): LNHDA, SQIVND (reference sequence). This CDR3 is 13 amino acids long. V shed 2 bases and J shed 2 bases, with 7 bases lying between them. As handled by the study authors: Researchers report that nucleated cell counts were estimated from reference gene primer amplification. The method was immunoSEQ multiplex PCR; TCRdb's version includes in-frame clones alone and lacks a portion of them. V and J calls and clone size are given by that table; D and trimming were obtained from the DNA. This table holds 130,000 to 150,000 clones, 88% found once. This entry comes from a study of blood T cell repertoires in COVID-19. Study-level information: The study drew acute and convalescent COVID-19 samples from the United States, Italy and Spain. PBMCs, B-cell-depleted T cells, or T cells were the source of the cDNA or gDNA that made up the material.

The material sequenced was peripheral blood. This receptor was taken from a man aged 45 to 65 with active or convalescent COVID-19. The chain carries TRBV19 and TRBJ2-7, with D unresolved. This chain's CDR3 is CASSIRVTYEQYF. Written as DNA, the CDR3 is TGTGCCAGTAGTATACGAGTGACCTACGAGCAGTACTTC. Together with reference TRBV19 and TRBJ2-7, the CDR3 gives the full variable domain: DGGITQSPKYLFRKEGQNVTLSCEQNLNHDAMYWYRQDPGQGLRLIYYSQIVNDFQKGDIAEGYSVSREKKESFPLTVTSAQKNPTAFYLCASSIRVTYEQYFGPGTRLTVT.